This TCR beta chain stems from a study of beta chain features in type 1 diabetes. Study in general: All samples combined gave 107,917,701 sorted cells for examination.

In this sample, this clone turned up a few times. Its target is not known. Sequenced material consisted of expressed TCRB transcripts (all of the isolated RNA was reverse transcribed). Here immunoSEQ multiplex PCR was the method, and the copy in TCRdb shows in-frame clones only, minus some. The data hold fewer than 200,000 clones, with 10% observed a single time. Regarding the study as a whole: There was a moderate but significant shortening of TCRB CDR3s in all four CD4+ subsets of Type 1 diabetes patients.

V lost 5 bases, J lost 2 bases, and 7 bases stayed unmatched. Germline loops: CDR1 SGHNT, CDR2 YYREEE (reference sequence). This CDR3 has 16 amino acids. This chain connects TRBV5-4 to TRBJ2-1; 10 bases are a match to TRBD2. The receptor was derived from a man aged 30 to 39 with type 1 diabetes. The sequencing sample was made of central memory CD4+ T cells from blood. In DNA form, the CDR3 reads TGTGCCAGCAGGTCTAGCGGGAGCTTCACCTACAATGAGCAGTTCTTC. This codes for CASRSSGSFTYNEQFF.